This TCR beta chain was sequenced in a study of CD4 T cells in relation to SARS-CoV-2 and coronaviruses. Study-wide context: Median patient age was approximately 40 years, spanning 21 to 72 years.

The CDR3 is 15 amino acids. The germline gives CDR1 LNHDA, CDR2 SQIVND (reference sequence). Trimming took 9 bases from V and 0 from J; bases not matched to a gene: 8. Measured with immunoSEQ multiplex PCR; TCRdb has only the in-frame clones, and not every one. Of 35,000 to 40,000 clones listed, 88% are singletons. Study observations and caveats: Crossreactivity was assessed only for spike protein, not other viral proteins.

In the case of this clone: Its specificity is not known.

Sequenced sample: memory CD4+ T cells from PBMCs. The clonotype originates from an adult with COVID-19. The chain uses TRBV19 and TRBJ1-3; TRBD1 aligns across 7 bases. The CDR3 region has the DNA TGTGCCAGCCAGAGACAGGGCGTCTCTGGAAACACCATATATTTT. Amino acid sequence: CASQRQGVSGNTIYF.